Listed here are 15 T cell receptor beta chains from one sample, sequenced in a study of T cell responses to AZD1222 COVID-19 vaccine. Sequencing was performed with immunoSEQ multiplex PCR; in TCRdb, only in-frame clones are kept and a portion is missing. This table has 98,000 or so clones, roughly 86% appearing once. Sequenced here: peripheral blood, sampled 28 days after the second dose of the MenACWY control vaccine. All receptors come from an adult who received the MenACWY meningococcal vaccine as a control.

In nucleotides, the CDR3 is TGTGCCAGCAGCTCCCAGTCCAGGGGAGGAAACGAGCAGTACTTC. Protein: CASSSQSRGGNEQYF. This chain links TRBV7-9 with TRBJ2-7; D assignment may be TRBD1 or TRBD2 (6 bases each). Germline CDR1 SEHNR, CDR2 FQNEAQ (reference sequence). V was shortened by 4 bases and J by 5 bases, with 18 bases between the two germline ends. The CDR3 consists of 15 residues.

V gene TRBV4-3 combines with J gene TRBJ2-6; no firm D call. CDR1 LGHNA and CDR2 YSLEER come from the germline V gene. V was shortened by 1 base and J by 0 bases, with 10 bases between the two germline ends. This CDR3 spans 17 amino acids. The CDR3: CASSQAMSRSGANVLTF. The CDR3 DNA is TGCGCCAGCAGCCAAGCAATGAGTCGCTCTGGGGCCAACGTCCTGACTTTC.

The chain carries TRBV7-9 and TRBJ1-1; D is uncertain. The V and J ends lost 1 base and 1 base respectively, with 10 bases between them. The CDR3 has 15 residues. The germline gives CDR1 SEHNR, CDR2 FQNEAQ (reference sequence). CDR3 DNA sequence: TGTGCCAGCAGCTTAGATAAGTCTTGGAACACTGAAGCTTTCTTT. Encoded protein: CASSLDKSWNTEAFF.

Here the CDR3 reads CASSSTGAQETQYF. CDR3 nucleotide sequence: TGCGCCAGCAGCTCGACAGGGGCCCAAGAGACCCAGTACTTC. The V gene is TRBV5-1, the J gene TRBJ2-5; 8 nucleotides agree with TRBD1. Germline lookup yields CDR1 SGHRS and CDR2 YFSETQ. V was pared by 3 bases and J by 1 base, with 2 bases of the junction left unmatched. CDR3 size: 14 residues.

V is TRBV29-1 and J is TRBJ2-2, with D possibly being TRBD2 (6 bases). The CDR3 is made up of 13 amino acids. The V end lost 6 bases, the J end lost 2 bases, and 10 bases lay between the germline ends. CDR1 is SQVTM, CDR2 ANQGSEA, per germline. Here the CDR3 DNA reads TGCAGCGTCGACGGGGGAAACACCGGGGAGCTGTTTTTT. Amino acids: CSVDGGNTGELFF.

The sample holds one count of this clone. CDR3 in amino acids: CASGRDSSYGYTF. The CDR3 bases are TGTGCTAGTGGCCGGGACAGTTCTTATGGCTACACCTTC. The chain carries TRBV12-5 and TRBJ1-2, with 7 bases lining up with TRBD1. V gave up 6 bases and J gave up 5 bases; unmatched junction bases: 6. Germline assignment: CDR1 LGHNT and CDR2 FRNRAP. The CDR3 covers 13 residues. Looking up the rest from reference TRBV12-5 and TRBJ1-2 gives the full variable domain: DARVTQTPRHKVTEMGQEVTMRCQPILGHNTVFWYRQTMMQGLELLAYFRNRAPLDDSGMPKDRFSAEMPDATLATLKIQPSEPRDSAVYFCASGRDSSYGYTFGSGTRLTVV.

The V call is TRBV7-9, the J call TRBJ2-5; D unclear. The ends were cut back, 3 bases at V and 0 bases at J, with 8 bases in the middle. The germline CDR1 and CDR2 sequences are SEHNR and FQNEAQ (reference sequence). The CDR3 loop spans 14 amino acids. The CDR3 sequence: CASSFWTDQETQYF. The CDR3 coding sequence is TGTGCCAGCAGCTTTTGGACGGACCAAGAGACCCAGTACTTC.

The J gene is TRBJ1-2, the V gene TRBV28, with D perhaps matching TRBD1 (5 bases). This CDR3 has 12 amino acids. Germline lookup yields CDR1 MDHEN and CDR2 SYDVKM. The V and J ends lost 2 bases and 10 bases respectively, with 11 bases between them. This CDR3 is CASSLRTTDYTF. CDR3 in DNA: TGTGCCAGCAGTTTACGGACGACAGACTACACCTTC.

CDR3 amino acids: CAIRPDRGETYEQYF. CDR3 in DNA: TGTGCCATCAGACCGGACAGGGGGGAGACCTACGAGCAGTACTTC. This chain joins TRBV10-3 and TRBJ2-7; 10 nucleotides line up with TRBD1. In germline, CDR1 is ENHRY, CDR2 SYGVKD. Trimming took 6 bases from V and 2 from J; bases not matched to a gene: 7. The CDR3 length is 15 residues.

The chain has TRBV27 and TRBJ1-2; D is ambiguous. There are 11 residues in the CDR3. Trimming shortened V by 8 bases and J by 3 bases, and 7 bases separated the two germline ends. Germline-derived CDR1 and CDR2 are MNHEY and SMNVEV (reference sequence). The CDR3 protein is CASLGDYGYTF. The CDR3 nucleotides are TGTGCCAGCTTAGGTGACTATGGCTACACCTTC.

The V and J genes are TRBV19 and TRBJ1-5; 8 nucleotides align to TRBD1. With 6 bases clipped from V and 0 bases from J, the junction kept 13 bases outside the gene matches. The CDR3 runs 18 residues. CDR1 and CDR2 (germline): LNHDA, SQIVND (reference sequence). CDR3 amino acids: CASRDYFGQGYSNQPQHF. CDR3 in DNA: TGTGCCAGTAGAGACTACTTTGGACAGGGATATAGCAATCAGCCCCAGCATTTT.

The chain is built from TRBV7-2 and TRBJ2-7; 8 bases map to TRBD1. The CDR3 runs 15 residues. Germline lookup yields CDR1 SGHTA and CDR2 FQGNSA. Trimming cost V 5 bases and J 4 bases; bases outside gene matches: 10. The CDR3 is CASSPTGTGVYEQYF. The DNA of the CDR3 is TGTGCCAGCAGCCCGACCGGGACAGGAGTTTACGAGCAGTACTTC.

The chain couples TRBV7-8 to TRBJ1-2; a weak D match, TRBD1 (6 bases). Trimming pared 0 bases from V and 8 bases from J, leaving 19 bases between. Germline CDR1 and CDR2: SGHVS and FQNEAQ. The CDR3 has 16 residues. DNA for the CDR3: TGTGCCAGCAGCTTAGCGCGGGTCCAGGGGCCCGGGGGCTACACCTTC. It specifies CASSLARVQGPGGYTF.

The chain has TRBV30 and TRBJ2-7, with a possible D match to TRBD1 (7 bases). Germline CDR1 GTSNPN, CDR2 SVGIG (reference sequence). The CDR3 totals 15 residues. V shed 2 bases and J shed 7 bases, with 21 bases lying between them. CDR3 in DNA: TGTGCCTGGAGTTCTCCGGACAGGCTTGGAGGGGAGCAGTACTTC. Its translation: CAWSSPDRLGGEQYF.

This clone was seen only once. This chain uses TRBV4-1 with TRBJ1-2; 9 nucleotides match TRBD1. The ends lost 0 bases at V and 7 bases at J; junction bases unmatched: 9. The CDR3 is 16 residues long. In germline, CDR1 is MGHRA, CDR2 YSYEKL. CDR3 DNA: TGCGCCAGCAGCCAAGATCTCCGACAGGGGGGCCGTGGCTACACCTTC. Translation gives CASSQDLRQGGRGYTF.